The next 27 T cell receptor beta chains were all read from a single sample in a study of blood T cell repertoires in COVID-19. TCRdb's table, derived via immunoSEQ multiplex PCR, lists solely in-frame clones and lacks some. The sample yields hundreds of thousands of clones, 80% to 90% seen once. Specimen: PBMCs or T cells enriched from blood (not recorded which). These receptors were obtained from a young man who had recovered from COVID-19.

This sequence joins TRBV4-2 and TRBJ2-2, with D possibly being TRBD2 (5 bases). Per the germline V gene, CDR1 is LGHNA and CDR2 is YNFKEQ. This CDR3 is built from 16 residues. V shed 2 bases and J shed 5 bases, with 15 bases lying between them. The CDR3 DNA sequence: TGTGCCAGCAGCCAACAAGGGAGTGTTCGGACCGGGGAGCTGTTTTTT. It is translated as CASSQQGSVRTGELFF.

This clone was observed a few times. For the CDR3, the DNA is TGCGCCAGCAGCGCCTTCCCAGGGGGCCTCGAGCAGTACTTC. It yields the protein CASSAFPGGLEQYF. The rearrangement joins TRBV5-1 to TRBJ2-7; 8 bases align to TRBD1. V shed 4 bases and J 6 bases; nucleotides not matched to a gene: 9. The CDR3 sequence is 14 residues long. Germline V gene lookup returns CDR1 SGHRS and CDR2 YFSETQ.

This clone appeared a single time. The J gene is TRBJ2-1, the V gene TRBV5-1; 9 nucleotides line up with TRBD1. CDR3 length: 17 residues. V lost 0 bases to trimming and J lost 4 bases; unmatched junction nucleotides: 8. CDR1 SGHRS and CDR2 YFSETQ come from the germline V gene. The CDR3 region is CASSLAPPGQGYNEQFF. In DNA form, the CDR3 reads TGCGCCAGCAGCTTGGCCCCTCCGGGACAGGGATACAATGAGCAGTTCTTC.

V is TRBV30 and J is TRBJ1-1; D may be TRBD1 (5 bases). CDR3 length: 13 amino acids. Germline V lookup: CDR1 GTSNPN, CDR2 SVGIG (reference sequence). Trimming removed 0 bases from V and 6 bases from J, with 11 bases in between. The CDR3: CAWSVSGASEAFF. The CDR3 DNA sequence: TGTGCCTGGAGTGTAAGTGGGGCCTCTGAAGCTTTCTTT.

The chain carries TRBV29-1 and TRBJ1-2; weak D call: TRBD1 (6 bases). Deletions cut 4 bases from V and 8 bases from J, with 11 bases between. This CDR3 comprises 11 residues. Germline V gives CDR1 SQVTM, CDR2 ANQGSEA. CDR3 nucleotide sequence: TGCAGCGTTGTAGCGCAGGGGGGCTACACCTTC. Translation: CSVVAQGGYTF.

The gene calls are TRBV6-4 and TRBJ2-1; 8 nucleotides match TRBD1. CDR3 length: 12 residues. V lost 2 bases to trimming and J lost 14 bases; unmatched junction nucleotides: 5. Germline V gene lookup returns CDR1 MRHNA and CDR2 SNTAGT. The CDR3 DNA reads as TGTGCCAGCAGTGACGGGGGACAGGCTAAGTTCTTC. Translation gives CASSDGGQAKFF.

V is TRBV9 and J is TRBJ2-1; 7 bases are shared with TRBD2. In germline, CDR1 is SGDLS, CDR2 YYNGEE. J was trimmed by 5 bases and V by 3 bases; bases with no gene match: 5. The CDR3 contains 14 residues. CDR3 coding DNA: TGTGCCAGCAGCGGAGGACTAGGCCACAATGAGCAGTTCTTC. Translation: CASSGGLGHNEQFF.

The chain joins TRBV19 to TRBJ2-1, with D unclear. Per the germline V gene, CDR1 is LNHDA and CDR2 is SQIVND (reference sequence). CDR3 length: 13 amino acids. Trimming pared 1 base from V and 6 bases from J, leaving 7 bases between. CDR3 nucleotide sequence: TGTGCCAGTAGTATAGGACTTTCCAATGAGCAGTTCTTC. Translating gives CASSIGLSNEQFF.

This chain joins TRBV7-2 and TRBJ2-7, with D perhaps TRBD2 (5 bases). Trimming pared 0 bases from V and 2 bases from J, leaving 11 bases between. Germline lookup yields CDR1 SGHTA and CDR2 FQGNSA. CDR3 length equals 15 residues. The CDR3 protein is CASSLARGGAYEQYF. In nucleotides, the CDR3 is TGTGCCAGCAGCTTAGCGCGAGGAGGAGCCTACGAGCAGTACTTC. The full variable domain, with the rest looked up from reference TRBV7-2 and TRBJ2-7, is GAGVSQSPSNKVTEKGKDVELRCDPISGHTALYWYRQSLGQGLEFLIYFQGNSAPDKSGLPSDRFSAERTGGSVSTLTIQRTQQEDSAVYLCASSLARGGAYEQYFGPGTRLTVT.

The J gene is TRBJ1-3, the V gene TRBV30, with D unresolved. Trimming shortened V by 4 bases and J by 0 bases, and 10 bases separated the two germline ends. CDR3 length equals 14 residues. The V gene's germline CDR1 is GTSNPN and CDR2 SVGIG (reference sequence). DNA for the CDR3: TGTGCCTGGAACCCCGGGAACTCTGGAAACACCATATATTTT. This encodes CAWNPGNSGNTIYF.

This chain uses TRBV30 with TRBJ1-5, with D unresolved. The V gene's germline CDR1 is GTSNPN and CDR2 SVGIG (reference sequence). This CDR3 is 12 amino acids long. V was cut by 2 bases and J by 7 bases, with 9 bases left in between. The CDR3 DNA reads as TGTGCCTGGAGTACGAGGGCCCAGCCCCAGCATTTT. Amino acid sequence: CAWSTRAQPQHF.

This chain links TRBV24-1 with TRBJ1-1; maybe TRBD1 (5 bases). The V end was cut by 4 bases, the J end by 11 bases, with 16 bases between. Germline V CDR1 and CDR2: KGHDR, SFDVKD. The CDR3 sequence is 13 residues long. The CDR3 region is CATSDTVGGWAFF. For the CDR3, the DNA is TGTGCCACCAGTGACACCGTCGGGGGTTGGGCTTTCTTT.

The chain combines TRBV6-5 with TRBJ1-5; D possibly corresponds to TRBD1 (5 bases). The CDR3 spans 14 residues. Trimming pared 7 bases from V and 0 bases from J, leaving 10 bases between. The germline CDR1 and CDR2 sequences are MNHEY and SVGAGI. The CDR3: CASKTANSNQPQHF. The CDR3 DNA is TGTGCCAGCAAGACAGCAAATAGCAATCAGCCCCAGCATTTT.

V gene TRBV7-3 combines with J gene TRBJ2-1; D is uncertain. The CDR3 is 13 residues long. Trimming stripped 5 bases from V and 4 bases from J, with 9 bases between. CDR1 and CDR2 (germline): SGHTA, FQGTGA. This CDR3 is CASSLDPYNEQFF. DNA of the CDR3: TGTGCCAGCAGCCTAGACCCTTACAATGAGCAGTTCTTC. Together with reference TRBV7-3 and TRBJ2-1, the CDR3 gives the full variable domain: GAGVSQTPSNKVTEKGKYVELRCDPISGHTALYWYRQSLGQGPEFLIYFQGTGAADDSGLPNDRFFAVRPEGSVSTLKIQRTERGDSAVYLCASSLDPYNEQFFGPGTRLTVL.

The rearrangement links TRBV19 to TRBJ2-7, with TRBD2 matching 10 bases. The CDR3 loop spans 15 amino acids. Germline V gives CDR1 LNHDA, CDR2 SQIVND (reference sequence). Trimming at V came to 3 bases and at J to 1 base, leaving 3 bases not matched to a gene. CDR3: CASSMLGLASYEQYF. The CDR3 coding sequence is TGTGCCAGTAGTATGCTGGGACTAGCGTCCTACGAGCAGTACTTC.

The chain is built from TRBV7-2 and TRBJ2-7; perhaps TRBD2 as D (6 bases). The CDR3 length is 12 residues. V was trimmed by 4 bases and J by 5 bases, leaving 9 bases between them. CDR1 is SGHTA and CDR2 is FQGNSA in the germline V gene. CDR3 loop: CASSSGVHEQYF. The CDR3 bases are TGTGCCAGCAGCTCGGGAGTCCACGAGCAGTACTTC.

J is TRBJ2-7 and V is TRBV4-1, with TRBD1 matching over 9 bases. The CDR3 length is 16 residues. Trimming removed 2 bases from V and 4 bases from J; junction bases left unmatched: 9. CDR1 is MGHRA, CDR2 YSYEKL, per germline. CDR3 residues: CASSQMLTGGWYEQYF. The CDR3 DNA follows: TGCGCCAGCAGCCAAATGCTGACAGGGGGGTGGTACGAGCAGTACTTC.

This chain joins TRBV4-2 and TRBJ2-6; 8 bases fit TRBD2. The V segment lost 4 bases and the J segment 2 bases; nucleotides outside the gene matches: 4. The CDR3 has 16 amino acids. Germline loops: CDR1 LGHNA, CDR2 YNFKEQ. This CDR3 reads CASSLGRGTGANVLTF. DNA of the CDR3: TGTGCCAGCAGCCTCGGGAGGGGAACTGGGGCCAACGTCCTGACTTTC.

The rearrangement joins TRBV9 to TRBJ2-3; no definite D call. Germline V gene data show CDR1 as SGDLS and CDR2 as YYNGEE. The V end lost 7 bases, the J end lost 4 bases, and 7 bases lay between the germline ends. The CDR3 runs to 11 residues. The CDR3 sequence: CASASPDTQYF. As DNA, the CDR3 is TGTGCCAGCGCGTCTCCAGATACGCAGTATTTT.

This clone was seen once. This chain links TRBV6-5 with TRBJ1-5; D remains unclear. Trimming took off 2 bases at V and 4 bases at J, with 9 bases between the two ends. Germline CDR1 MNHEY, CDR2 SVGAGI. The CDR3 consists of 14 residues. The CDR3 here is CASSYGRGNQPQHF. In DNA, the CDR3 is TGTGCCAGCAGTTACGGCAGAGGGAATCAGCCCCAGCATTTT.

For the CDR3, the DNA is TGTGCCTGGAGCGCATGGGCCATGACAAAAGCTTTCTTT. Protein sequence: CAWSAWAMTKAFF. The V and J genes are TRBV30 and TRBJ1-1; the D is unclear. This CDR3 is 13 amino acids long. Trimming pared 3 bases from V and 9 bases from J, leaving 17 bases between. From germline, CDR1 is GTSNPN and CDR2 SVGIG (reference sequence).

This chain connects TRBV4-2 to TRBJ2-7; D perhaps matches TRBD1 (5 bases). The CDR3 has 16 residues. Germline loops: CDR1 LGHNA, CDR2 YNFKEQ. The V gene lost 4 bases and the J gene lost 3 bases, with 19 bases spanning the gap. This chain's CDR3 is CASSPGSWSGFYEQYF. The CDR3 nucleotides read TGTGCCAGCAGCCCAGGGTCATGGTCGGGTTTCTACGAGCAGTACTTC.

The chain carries TRBV6-5 and TRBJ2-1, with D possibly TRBD2 on 5 matching bases. In germline, CDR1 is MNHEY, CDR2 SVGAGI. CDR3 length: 14 amino acids. V was shortened by 3 bases and J by 0 bases, with 6 bases between the two germline ends. As DNA, the CDR3 is TGTGCCAGCAGTTATGGGAGCTCCTACAATGAGCAGTTCTTC. The encoded protein is CASSYGSSYNEQFF.

The rearrangement joins TRBV7-6 to TRBJ2-2; 11 positions match TRBD2. Trimming removed 5 bases from V and 5 bases from J; junction bases left unmatched: 10. This CDR3 spans 17 amino acids. Germline values: CDR1 SGHVS, CDR2 FNYEAQ. CDR3 protein: CASSLDRLAGITGELFF. The DNA for the CDR3 is TGTGCCAGCAGCCTAGACAGACTAGCGGGAATAACCGGGGAGCTGTTTTTT.

This rearrangement joins TRBV10-3 to TRBJ2-2; no definite D call. The CDR3 sequence is 13 residues long. Trimming cost V 5 bases and J 6 bases, with 10 bases left between them. CDR1 is ENHRY, CDR2 SYGVKD, per germline. CDR3: CAISNPPAGELFF. As DNA, the CDR3 is TGTGCCATCAGTAATCCTCCAGCCGGGGAGCTGTTTTTT.

The V and J genes are TRBV12-3 or TRBV12-4 and TRBJ1-2; D is undetermined. This CDR3 is built from 13 residues. V was cut by 6 bases and J by 7 bases, with 15 bases left in between. CDR3 protein: CASSLTMSGGYTF. The CDR3 nucleotides are TGTGCCAGCAGCCTAACAATGTCGGGTGGCTACACCTTC.

This chain links TRBV24-1 with TRBJ2-1; 9 bases fit TRBD2. Per the germline V gene, CDR1 is KGHDR and CDR2 is SFDVKD. Trimming at V came to 5 bases and at J to 2 bases, leaving 21 bases not matched to a gene. CDR3 length equals 21 residues. CDR3 sequence reads: CATSGPTGLASGEVAYNEQFF. DNA for the CDR3: TGTGCCACCAGTGGACCTACCGGACTAGCGTCGGGTGAGGTGGCCTACAATGAGCAGTTCTTC.